The TCR beta chain described here comes from a study of vaccination and CD4 T cells after COVID-19. Study-wide context: Post-COVID samples had a sampling time that fell a median around 100 days after diagnosis (range 35 to 161).

CDR3 length equals 16 residues. Trimming took 5 bases from V and 4 from J, leaving 17 bases between them. Germline CDR1 SNHLY, CDR2 FYNNEI. Cultured CD4+ T-cell DNA underwent Oncomine TCR Beta short-read sequencing. Cultured CD4+ T cells yielded the extracted genomic DNA. A single record per CDR3 protein comes from TCRdb applying MiXCR to the PCR reads. Of about 6,300 distinct CDR3 sequences in the sample, roughly 70% were seen once. The treatment is: roughly 10-day PBMC culture with coronavirus spike peptide pools or control peptides (ViraFEST assay). A note on this clonotype: Its specificity is not known.

The TCR sequence derives from a human donor who had recovered from COVID-19. Sequencing was done on a sample of CD4+ T cells from blood, cultured in vitro. This chain links TRBV2 with TRBJ2-2, with D perhaps being TRBD1 or TRBD2 (5 bases each). This CDR3 is CASSNPGLRGTGELFF. The CDR3 DNA reads TGTGCCAGCAGTAATCCGGGGCTCCGGGGCACCGGGGAGCTGTTTTTT. Using reference TRBV2 and TRBJ2-2 for the parts outside the CDR3, the full variable domain is EPEVTQTPSHQVTQMGQEVILRCVPISNHLYFYWYRQILGQKVEFLVSFYNNEISEKSEIFDDQFSVERPDGSNFTLKIRSTKLEDSAMYFCASSNPGLRGTGELFFGEGSRLTVL.